The entry below describes one T cell receptor beta chain. This entry is derived from a study of blood T cell repertoires in COVID-19. Study context: Researchers got acute and convalescent COVID-19 samples from the United States, Italy and Spain. The analysed material was cDNA or gDNA that came from T cells, B-cell-depleted T cells, or PBMCs.

Germline values: CDR1 SGHVS, CDR2 FQNEAQ. The CDR3 sequence is 14 residues long. V shed 5 bases and J shed 5 bases, with 10 bases lying between them. The authors' processing: Reference gene primer amplification gave estimated nucleated cell counts. Libraries were prepared by immunoSEQ multiplex PCR; TCRdb keeps only in-frame clonotypes and omits some of them. Clone size and V and J calls were adopted from that table, with D and trimming inferred from the DNA. The sample lists 110,000 to 150,000 clones; 70% to 85% were seen once. This chain joins TRBV7-8 and TRBJ1-6; D unresolved. The sequenced sample consisted of peripheral blood. The receptor was isolated from a man aged 55 to 69 with active or convalescent COVID-19. The CDR3 DNA reads TGTGCCAGCAGCCGAAGGAGGGATAATTCACCCCTCCACTTT. This codes for CASSRRRDNSPLHF.